Listed below are T cell receptor beta chains from one sample, sequenced in a study of T-cell reconstitution after alpha-beta-depleted transplantation in children. Each CDR3 protein is one row after TCRdb ran MiXCR on the PCR reads. The sample records roughly 790,000 distinct CDR3 sequences, approximately 15% being singletons. The sample in question was PBMCs, mostly from graft donor cells, obtained 360 days after TCRalphabeta/CD19-depleted stem cell transplant. The source is a male patient aged 10 to 17 who had a stem cell transplant for acute lymphoblastic leukemia, so the T cells may come from the graft donor. The CDR3 runs from the conserved cysteine through the conserved F or W. D genes are given only for firm matches. Only part of the rows carry a size: once, few, many, or a class if the clone is expanded.

CDR3	DNA	length	size	D	V	J
CASSETGTGRYVQYF	TGTGCCAGCAGTGAAACCGGGACAGGACGTTACGTGCAGTACTTC	15	few	TRBD1	TRBV25-1	TRBJ2-7
CASNPPGQGANTGELFF	TGCGCCAGCAATCCTCCGGGACAGGGGGCGAACACCGGGGAGCTGTTTTTT	17	NA	TRBD1	TRBV5-1	TRBJ2-2
CASSFSGTGSVKGSEQYF	TGTGCCAGCAGTTTCTCCGGGACAGGGTCTGTTAAAGGGTCCGAGCAGTACTTC	18	NA	TRBD1	TRBV12-3/TRBV12-4	TRBJ2-7
CASSPGTGGDYYYEQYF	TGTGCCAGCAGCCCCGGAACAGGGGGCGATTACTACTACGAGCAGTACTTC	17	NA	TRBD1	TRBV12-3/TRBV12-4	TRBJ2-7
CASSVGSGEETQYF	TGTGCCAGCAGCGTGGGATCGGGTGAAGAGACCCAGTACTTC	14	many	NA	TRBV9	TRBJ2-5
CASRSTGRYGYTF	TGTGCCAGCAGATCGACAGGGCGCTATGGCTACACCTTC	13	few	TRBD1	TRBV6-1	TRBJ1-2
CATSRVGEGRYIQYF	TGTGCCACCAGCAGAGTGGGGGAGGGGCGGTACATTCAGTACTTC	15	few	TRBD2	TRBV15	TRBJ2-4
CASSPFGPQGGNEQFF	TGTGCCAGCAGTCCATTTGGGCCACAGGGGGGGAATGAGCAGTTCTTC	16	few	NA	TRBV12-3/TRBV12-4	TRBJ2-1
CASSFSGVSLWGAGGHRNTGELFF	TGTGCCAGCAGCTTTTCGGGGGTATCCCTCTGGGGTGCGGGAGGACATCGGAACACCGGGGAGCTGTTTTTT	24	NA	TRBD2	TRBV5-6	TRBJ2-2
CASSFSGAYNEQYF	TGTGCCAGCAGCTTCTCGGGGGCGTACAACGAGCAGTACTTC	14	NA	NA	TRBV7-9	TRBJ2-7
CSARGGGLMAYNEQFF	TGCAGTGCTAGGGGAGGGGGTCTAATGGCCTACAATGAGCAGTTCTTC	16	NA	NA	TRBV20-1	TRBJ2-1
CASSYTGSKNIQYF	TGTGCCAGCAGTTATACGGGGTCCAAAAACATTCAGTACTTC	14	many	NA	TRBV12-3/TRBV12-4	TRBJ2-4
CASSYSGQGSSYEQYF	TGTGCCAGCAGTTACTCAGGGCAGGGCTCTTCCTACGAGCAGTACTTC	16	many	NA	TRBV6-2/TRBV6-3	TRBJ2-7
CASSQLDNRDTQYF	TGCGCCAGCAGCCAACTGGACAACCGGGATACGCAGTATTTT	14	NA	NA	TRBV4-1	TRBJ2-3
CSAQDRVTEAFF	TGCAGTGCCCAGGACAGGGTAACTGAAGCTTTCTTT	12	many	TRBD1	TRBV20-1	TRBJ1-1
CASSYGAGDYGYTF	TGTGCCAGCAGTTACGGGGCGGGGGACTATGGCTACACCTTC	14	NA	NA	TRBV6-5	TRBJ1-2
CAISSDSWDTEAFF	TGTGCCATCAGCTCAGACAGTTGGGACACTGAAGCTTTCTTT	14	NA	NA	TRBV10-3	TRBJ1-1
CASSLAAGVLYNEQFF	TGTGCCAGCAGCTTAGCTGCAGGGGTCCTTTACAATGAGCAGTTCTTC	16	few	NA	TRBV7-3	TRBJ2-1
CASSPQGPLNTEAFF	TGCGCCAGCAGCCCCCAGGGGCCCCTGAACACTGAAGCTTTCTTT	15	few	NA	TRBV5-1	TRBJ1-1
CASSLGGTSFSYF	TGTGCCAGCAGCTTAGGTGGGACTAGTTTTTCCTACTTC	13	NA	TRBD2	TRBV7-6	TRBJ2-7
CASSLDGMGNSPLHF	TGTGCCAGCAGTCTCGACGGAATGGGTAATTCACCCCTCCACTTT	15	NA	NA	TRBV28	TRBJ1-6
CSARGGLSYEQYF	TGCAGTGCTAGGGGGGGCCTCTCCTACGAGCAGTACTTC	13	few	NA	TRBV20-1	TRBJ2-7
CASSLAGSGSMYNEQFF	TGTGCCAGCAGCTTAGCGGGTAGCGGGAGCATGTACAATGAGCAGTTCTTC	17	few	TRBD2	TRBV7-9	TRBJ2-1
CAWRQNTISYNEQFF	TGTGCCTGGAGGCAAAATACGATTTCCTACAATGAGCAGTTCTTC	15	NA	NA	TRBV30	TRBJ2-1
CASSNGGDETQYF	TGTGCCAGCAGCAACGGGGGGGATGAGACCCAGTACTTC	13	many	TRBD2	TRBV27	TRBJ2-5
CASSLRGGRSYYNEQFF	TGTGCCAGCAGTTTAAGGGGCGGGAGGTCGTATTACAATGAGCAGTTCTTC	17	few	TRBD2	TRBV27	TRBJ2-1